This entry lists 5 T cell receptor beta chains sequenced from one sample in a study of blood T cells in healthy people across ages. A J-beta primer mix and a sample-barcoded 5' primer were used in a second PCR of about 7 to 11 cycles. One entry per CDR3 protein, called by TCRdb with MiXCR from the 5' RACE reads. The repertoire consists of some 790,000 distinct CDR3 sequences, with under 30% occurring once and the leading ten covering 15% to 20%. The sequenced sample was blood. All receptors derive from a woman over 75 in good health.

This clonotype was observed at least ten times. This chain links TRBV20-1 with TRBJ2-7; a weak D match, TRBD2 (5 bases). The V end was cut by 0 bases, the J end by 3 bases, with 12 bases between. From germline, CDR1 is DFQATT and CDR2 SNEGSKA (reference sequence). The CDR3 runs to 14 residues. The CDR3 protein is CSARDLGELYEQYF. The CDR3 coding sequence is TGCAGTGCTAGAGACCTGGGAGAGCTCTACGAGCAGTACTTC.

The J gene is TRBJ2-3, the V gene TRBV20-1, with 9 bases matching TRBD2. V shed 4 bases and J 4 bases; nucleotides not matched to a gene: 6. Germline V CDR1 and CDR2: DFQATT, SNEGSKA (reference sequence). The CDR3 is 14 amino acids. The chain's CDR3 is CSATGGGAADTQYF. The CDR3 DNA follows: TGCAGTGCTACCGGCGGGGGGGCCGCAGATACGCAGTATTTT.

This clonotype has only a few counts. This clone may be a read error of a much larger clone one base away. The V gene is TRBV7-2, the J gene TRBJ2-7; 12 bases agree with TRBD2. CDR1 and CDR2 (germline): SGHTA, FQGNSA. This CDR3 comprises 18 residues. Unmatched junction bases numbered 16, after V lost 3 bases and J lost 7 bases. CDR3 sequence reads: CASSLTSSGGGSYNEQYF. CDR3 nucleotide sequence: TGTGCCAGCAGCTTGACCTCTAGCGGGGGGGGCTCCTACAATGAGCAGTACTTC.

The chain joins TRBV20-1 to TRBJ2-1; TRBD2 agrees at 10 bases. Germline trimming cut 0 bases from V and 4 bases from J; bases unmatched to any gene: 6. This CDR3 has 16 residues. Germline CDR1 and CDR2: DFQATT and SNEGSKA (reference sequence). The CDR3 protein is CSARDSSGRVYNEQFF. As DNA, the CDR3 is TGCAGTGCTAGAGATTCGAGCGGGAGGGTTTACAATGAGCAGTTCTTC.

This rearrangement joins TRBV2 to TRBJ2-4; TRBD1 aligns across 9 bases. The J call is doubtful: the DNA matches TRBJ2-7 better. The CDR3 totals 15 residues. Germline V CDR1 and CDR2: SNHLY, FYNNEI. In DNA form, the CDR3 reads TGTGCCAGCAGCGCCCGACAGGGGGAGGCCTACGAGCAGTACTTC. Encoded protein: CASSARQGEAYEQYF.